This is a list of T cell receptor beta chains from one sample in a study of blood T cell repertoires in COVID-19. Method: immunoSEQ multiplex PCR; TCRdb's copy keeps in-frame clones and lacks some. The sample has around 250,000 clones; about 82% are singletons. Sequencing was carried out using peripheral blood. The origin of the receptors is a man aged 80 or over with acute or convalescent COVID-19. The CDR3 runs from the conserved cysteine through the conserved F or W. A D gene is named only where the DNA matches it firmly. Expanded clones are given a class, and other clones once, few, many or no size at all.

j_call	v_call	d_call	clone_size	cdr3_nt	cdr3_aa
TRBJ2-3	TRBV5-4	NA	NA	TGTGCCAGCAGCTTGGTCCTAGGAAACACAGATACGCAGTATTTT	CASSLVLGNTDTQYF
TRBJ1-5	TRBV3-1/TRBV3-2	NA	NA	TGTGCCAGGGTCCCCTATTTGCCCCAGCATTTT	CARVPYLPQHF
TRBJ2-3	TRBV5-8	NA	NA	TGTGCCAGCAGCTTGGTGGCAGGGGTGCAAGATACGCAGTATTTT	CASSLVAGVQDTQYF
TRBJ2-1	TRBV19	TRBD1	NA	TGTGCCAGTAGAAGACAGGGGGCGCAGAATGAGCAGTTCTTC	CASRRQGAQNEQFF
TRBJ2-5	TRBV24-1	TRBD1	NA	TGTGCCACCAGTGATTTGGGCGGAGCCGGGACAGGAGGCACCCAGTACTTC	CATSDLGGAGTGGTQYF
TRBJ1-1	TRBV28	TRBD1	NA	TGTGCCAGCACCCCGGGACAGGAGGATTGGAACATTGAAGCTTTCTTT	CASTPGQEDWNIEAFF
TRBJ2-3	TRBV3-1/TRBV3-2	TRBD2	NA	TGTGCCAGCAGCGGGACTAGCGGGAGGGGAGATACGCAGTATTTT	CASSGTSGRGDTQYF
TRBJ1-5	TRBV5-6	TRBD1	NA	TGTGCCAGCAGCTCCGGGACAGGGGTTCAGCCCCAGCATTTT	CASSSGTGVQPQHF
TRBJ2-1	TRBV5-4	NA	once	TGTGCCAGCAGCCCTGACTCAAGCTCCTACAATGAGCAGTTCTTC	CASSPDSSSYNEQFF
TRBJ1-1	TRBV19	NA	NA	TGTGCCAGTAGTATAAACCGGGACACTGAAGCTTTCTTT	CASSINRDTEAFF
TRBJ2-1	TRBV28	NA	once	TGTGCCAGCAGGCTAGGGGGACGGAATGAGCAGTTCTTC	CASRLGGRNEQFF
TRBJ2-5	TRBV18	NA	NA	TGTGCCAGCTCACCAACGCAGGGACTGTTTGAGACCCAGTACTTC	CASSPTQGLFETQYF
TRBJ1-4	TRBV23-1	TRBD1	NA	TGCGCCAGCAGTCAATCGGGGACAGTTTCGGGCGAAAAACTGTTTTTT	CASSQSGTVSGEKLFF
TRBJ2-1	TRBV15	TRBD2	NA	TGTGCCACCCGAGCGGGGGGGCTGGTAGATGAGCAGTTCTTC	CATRAGGLVDEQFF
TRBJ1-2	TRBV6-5	TRBD1	NA	TGTGCCAGCACCCGGACAGGGAACTATGGCTACACCTTC	CASTRTGNYGYTF
TRBJ1-1	TRBV27	TRBD1	NA	TGTGCCAGCAGTTTATTTTATGAGGACAGGGGAAGGGGCACTGAAGCTTTCTTT	CASSLFYEDRGRGTEAFF
TRBJ2-3	TRBV11-3	NA	NA	TGTGCCAGCAGCTTAGGGGTTCGGGAGCCCCACACAGATACGCAGTATTTT	CASSLGVREPHTDTQYF
TRBJ2-2	TRBV29-1	NA	NA	TGCAGCGTCCCAAATCTCTTCCCCGGCGGGGAGCTGTTTTTT	CSVPNLFPGGELFF
TRBJ1-5	TRBV7-2	NA	NA	TGTGCCAGCAGCTTAATGGGGGGGAATCAGCCCCAGCATTTT	CASSLMGGNQPQHF
TRBJ1-4	TRBV7-2	NA	NA	TGTGCCAGCAGCTTAGAGGCGACAGGATGGAATGAAAAACTGTTTTTT	CASSLEATGWNEKLFF
TRBJ1-1	TRBV6-5	NA	NA	TGTGCCAGCAGTTACCGCGTTGCTGCGAACACTGAAGCTTTCTTT	CASSYRVAANTEAFF
TRBJ1-1	TRBV10-3	NA	NA	TGTGCCATCAGTGAGACACAACTTACAGGGGAAGCTTTCTTT	CAISETQLTGEAFF
TRBJ1-2	TRBV18	TRBD1	NA	TGTGCCAGCTCACCTCGGGACAGGGGAAATGGCTACACCTTC	CASSPRDRGNGYTF
TRBJ1-5	TRBV27	NA	NA	TGTGCCAGCAGTCCAGGGGCAGGGAGCAATCAGCCCCAGCATTTT	CASSPGAGSNQPQHF
TRBJ2-1	TRBV19	NA	NA	TGTGCCAGTAGACTTAGTGGGTCGAGGAATGAGCAGTTCTTC	CASRLSGSRNEQFF
TRBJ1-2	TRBV29-1	TRBD1	NA	TGCAGCGTTTCTGAGACAGGGGGCGACGGCTACACCTTC	CSVSETGGDGYTF
TRBJ1-2	TRBV2	NA	few	TGTGCCAGCAGTGGGGGCCCTAACTATGGCTACACCTTC	CASSGGPNYGYTF
TRBJ1-1	TRBV5-1	NA	NA	TGCGCCAGCAGCTCACAGGGAAACACTGAAGCTTTCTTT	CASSSQGNTEAFF
TRBJ2-2	TRBV19	TRBD2	NA	TGTGCCAGTAGTATTATAGCGGGAGCCATCGGGGAGCTGTTTTTT	CASSIIAGAIGELFF
TRBJ2-1	TRBV3-1/TRBV3-2	TRBD2	NA	TGTGCCAGCAGCCAAGGACTAGCGGGGGCCTATGATCTCTCCTACAATGAGCAGTTCTTC	CASSQGLAGAYDLSYNEQFF
TRBJ1-3	TRBV9	TRBD1	once	TGTGCCAGCAGCACTCCACGACAGGGTTCGGGAAACACCATATATTTT	CASSTPRQGSGNTIYF
TRBJ2-5	TRBV18	TRBD2	NA	TGTGCCAGCTCACCCGTAGCGGGGGCCCAAGAGACCCAGTACTTC	CASSPVAGAQETQYF
TRBJ1-4	TRBV5-1	TRBD1	NA	TGCGCCAGCAGCTTGGGCGGGACAGGGTTTACGAATGAAAAACTGTTTTTT	CASSLGGTGFTNEKLFF
TRBJ1-2	TRBV7-9	NA	NA	TGTGCCAGCAGCTTAGCCGGGTCAGCCCGAGGCTACACCTTC	CASSLAGSARGYTF
TRBJ1-2	TRBV19	NA	once	TGTGCCAGTAGCCCACAGGACCACTCTCTAACATATGGCTACACCTTC	CASSPQDHSLTYGYTF
TRBJ1-1	TRBV19	NA	NA	TGTGCCAGTAAGTCGGCAGCCGTAGCCATGAACACTGAAGCTTTCTTT	CASKSAAVAMNTEAFF
TRBJ1-2	TRBV4-1	NA	NA	TGCGCCAGCAGCCAAGATAGTCCGATACGCTATGGCTACACCTTC	CASSQDSPIRYGYTF
TRBJ1-5	TRBV28	TRBD1	NA	TGTGCCAGCAGGCGGACAGGTAGTCCCCATGGTCAGCCCCAGCATTTT	CASRRTGSPHGQPQHF
TRBJ1-1	TRBV6-1	NA	NA	TGTGCCAGCAGTGAGACCCGGGGGAACACTGAAGCTTTCTTT	CASSETRGNTEAFF
TRBJ2-7	TRBV11-1	TRBD1	NA	TGTGCCAGCAGCTTCACCGGGACAGGGACGAACGAGCAGTACTTC	CASSFTGTGTNEQYF
TRBJ1-1	TRBV5-1	NA	NA	TGCGCCAGCAGCTCCACCGGCAGGGAGAACACTGAAGCTTTCTTT	CASSSTGRENTEAFF
TRBJ2-7	TRBV3-1/TRBV3-2	TRBD2	NA	TGTGCCAGCAGCCACCCGGGACTAGCGGGATCCCTGGGTGTCTACGAGCAGTACTTC	CASSHPGLAGSLGVYEQYF
TRBJ1-4	TRBV4-1	NA	NA	TGCGCCAGCAGCCCCCCTTTGGGCAGTGCAACTAATGAAAAACTGTTTTTT	CASSPPLGSATNEKLFF
TRBJ1-1	TRBV12-3/TRBV12-4	NA	NA	TGTGCCAGCAGTTTACTATACGGTGAAGCTTTCTTT	CASSLLYGEAFF
TRBJ2-3	TRBV11-2	NA	NA	TGTGCCAGCAGCTTAGATCGGGGAACGGAAAGTGATACGCAGTATTTT	CASSLDRGTESDTQYF
TRBJ1-2	TRBV5-4	NA	NA	TGTGCCAGCAGCACGGAAAGGGCGGGGGATGGCTACACCTTC	CASSTERAGDGYTF
TRBJ1-5	TRBV2	TRBD1	NA	TGTGCCAGCAGTGCTAACGGGGCAGGGGGCGGCAATCAGCCCCAGCATTTT	CASSANGAGGGNQPQHF
TRBJ1-4	TRBV12-3/TRBV12-4	TRBD1	NA	TGTGCCAGCAGTGTACAGGGGAGTCGTATACTGTTTTTT	CASSVQGSRILFF
TRBJ2-7	TRBV18	TRBD2	NA	TGTGCCAGCTCACCAGGGACTAGCGGGCCCTTTTACGAGCAGTACTTC	CASSPGTSGPFYEQYF
TRBJ2-7	TRBV11-2	TRBD1	once	TGTGCCAGCAGCCGGACAGGGGGCCCCTACGAGCAGTACTTC	CASSRTGGPYEQYF
TRBJ2-7	TRBV20-1	NA	NA	TGCAGTGCCTACCGACCAGGGGAGCAGTACTTC	CSAYRPGEQYF
TRBJ1-2	TRBV6-2/TRBV6-3	NA	NA	TGTGCCAGCAGCTCCCCGGACACGACGCTAAGAGGCTACACCTTC	CASSSPDTTLRGYTF